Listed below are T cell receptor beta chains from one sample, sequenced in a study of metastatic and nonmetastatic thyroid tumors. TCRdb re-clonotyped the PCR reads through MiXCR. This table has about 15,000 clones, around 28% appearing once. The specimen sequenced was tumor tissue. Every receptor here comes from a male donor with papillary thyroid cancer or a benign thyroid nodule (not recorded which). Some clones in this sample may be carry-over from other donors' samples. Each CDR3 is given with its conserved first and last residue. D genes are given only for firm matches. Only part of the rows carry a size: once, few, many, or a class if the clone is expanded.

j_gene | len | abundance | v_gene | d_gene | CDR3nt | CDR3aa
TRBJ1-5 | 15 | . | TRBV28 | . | TGTGCCAGCAGTTTATTAGAGGGGACAAATCAGCCCCAGCATTTT | CASSLLEGTNQPQHF
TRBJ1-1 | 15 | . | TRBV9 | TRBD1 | TGTGCCAGCAGCCCCTGTGACAGGGGGAGTACTGAAGCTTCCTTT | CASSPCDRGSTEASF
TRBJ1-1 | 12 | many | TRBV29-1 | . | TGCAGCGTTGAAGGGCAGGGCACTGAAGCTTTCTTT | CSVEGQGTEAFF
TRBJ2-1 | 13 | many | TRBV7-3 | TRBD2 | TGTGCCAGCAGCCACGGGAGGTACAATGAGCAGTTCTTC | CASSHGRYNEQFF
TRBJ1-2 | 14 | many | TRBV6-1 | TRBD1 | TGTGCCAGCAGGGCCGGGACAGCTAACTATGGCTACACCTTC | CASRAGTANYGYTF
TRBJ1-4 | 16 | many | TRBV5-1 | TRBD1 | TGCGCCAGCAGCCCCAGGGGGGGGCAAGGTAATGAAAAACTGTTTTTT | CASSPRGGQGNEKLFF
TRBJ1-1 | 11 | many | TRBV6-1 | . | TGTGCCAGCAGCCCCCCCCCGGATGCTTTCTTT | CASSPPPDAFF
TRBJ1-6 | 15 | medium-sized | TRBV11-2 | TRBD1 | TGTGCCAGCAGTCGAGACAGGGGAGTTGGCTCACCCCTCCACTTT | CASSRDRGVGSPLHF
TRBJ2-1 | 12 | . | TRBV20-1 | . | TGCAGTGCTAGCCGGGTAGTTGGTGAGCAGTTCTTC | CSASRVVGEQFF
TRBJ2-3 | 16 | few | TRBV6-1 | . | TGTGCCAGCAGTGAATTGGAGGGGGGGAGCACAGATACGCAGTATTTT | CASSELEGGSTDTQYF
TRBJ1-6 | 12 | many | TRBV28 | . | TGTGCCAGCAGTTTATATAATTCACCCCTCCACTTT | CASSLYNSPLHF
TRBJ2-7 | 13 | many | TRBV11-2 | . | TGTGCCAGCAGCCCTAGCGACAGCTACGAGCAGTACTTC | CASSPSDSYEQYF
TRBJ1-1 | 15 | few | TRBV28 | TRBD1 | TGTGCCAGCAGTGTACAGGGGGCTCTGAACACTGAAGCTTTCTTT | CASSVQGALNTEAFF
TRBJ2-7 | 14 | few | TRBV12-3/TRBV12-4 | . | TGTGCCAGCAGTTTAGGGCTAGTCTCCTACGAGCAGTACTTC | CASSLGLVSYEQYF
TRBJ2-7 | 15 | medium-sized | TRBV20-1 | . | TGCAGTGCAACTAGGGACACCCGAAGCTCCTACGAGCAGTACTTC | CSATRDTRSSYEQYF
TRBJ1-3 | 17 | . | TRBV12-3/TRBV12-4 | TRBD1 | TGTGCCAGCAGTCAAAAACCGGACAGGGCCTCTGGAAACACCATATATTTT | CASSQKPDRASGNTIYF
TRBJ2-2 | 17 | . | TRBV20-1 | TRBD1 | TGCAGTGCTAGAGATGTAGAGGGGGCCGTTAACACCGGGGAGCTGTTTTTT | CSARDVEGAVNTGELFF
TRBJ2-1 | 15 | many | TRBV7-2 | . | TGTGCCAGCAGCTTAGGGGGAACTATATACAATGAGCAGTTCTTC | CASSLGGTIYNEQFF
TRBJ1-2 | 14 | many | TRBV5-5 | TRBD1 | TGTGCCAGCAGCCGCGACAGGGTAACCTATGGCTACACCTTC | CASSRDRVTYGYTF
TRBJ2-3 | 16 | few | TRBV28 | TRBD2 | TGTGCCAGCAGTTTGGAAGCGGGGCTGGGCCCAGATACGCAGTATTTT | CASSLEAGLGPDTQYF
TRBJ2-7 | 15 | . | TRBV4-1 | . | TGCGCCAGCAGCCAACTCAAGGGCCTCTCCTACGAGCAGTACTTC | CASSQLKGLSYEQYF
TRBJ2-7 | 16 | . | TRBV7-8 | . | TGTGCCAGCAGGCTCACATCAGGGGGGGTTACCTACGAGCAGTACTTC | CASRLTSGGVTYEQYF
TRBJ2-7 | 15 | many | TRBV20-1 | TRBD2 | TGCAGTGCTAGAGCTCCTAGCGGGAGCTCCTACGAGCAGTACTTC | CSARAPSGSSYEQYF
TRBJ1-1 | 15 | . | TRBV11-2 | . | TGTGCCAGCAGCTTAAGGAGACAGCCCAACACTGAAGCTTTCTTT | CASSLRRQPNTEAFF
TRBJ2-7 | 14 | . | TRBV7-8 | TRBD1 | TGTGCCAGCAGCCCCGGGACAGGGTCTAACGAGCAGTACTTC | CASSPGTGSNEQYF
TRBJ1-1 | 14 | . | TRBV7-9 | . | TGTGCCAGCAGCGAAGAGGGCAGAAACACTGAAGCTTTCTTT | CASSEEGRNTEAFF
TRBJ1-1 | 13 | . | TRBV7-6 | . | TGTGCCAGCAGCCCCAGGGAAGGAACTGAAGCTTTCTTT | CASSPREGTEAFF
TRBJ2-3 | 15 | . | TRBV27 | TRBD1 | TGTGCCAGCTGTTTCAGGGGGCTGGGATCAGATACGCAGTATTTT | CASCFRGLGSDTQYF
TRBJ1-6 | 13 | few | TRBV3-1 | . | TGTGCCAGCAGCCAAGATGGGGATTCACCCCTCCACTTT | CASSQDGDSPLHF
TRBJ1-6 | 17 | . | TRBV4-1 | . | TGCGCCAGCAGCCTCCAAAACTTAATCGGGGTCGGTTCACCCCTCCACTTT | CASSLQNLIGVGSPLHF
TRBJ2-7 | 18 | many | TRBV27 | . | TGTGCCAGCATCATTCACAGGGATACGGTAATGACCACCTACGAGCAGTACTTC | CASIIHRDTVMTTYEQYF
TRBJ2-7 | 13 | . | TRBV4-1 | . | TGCGCCAGCAGCCTTGGGGGCGAGTACGAGCAGTACTTC | CASSLGGEYEQYF
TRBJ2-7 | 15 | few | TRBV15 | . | TGTGCCACCAGCAGAGTCACAGGAGGGACCTACGAGCAGTACTTC | CATSRVTGGTYEQYF
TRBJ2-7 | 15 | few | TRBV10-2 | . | TGCGCCAGCATGCCTCAGGGCTTAGGGGTCTACGAGCAGTACTTC | CASMPQGLGVYEQYF
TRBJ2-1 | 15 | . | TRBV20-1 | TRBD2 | TGCAGTGCCAAATTAGCGGGATGCGGCTACAATGAGCAGTTCTTC | CSAKLAGCGYNEQFF
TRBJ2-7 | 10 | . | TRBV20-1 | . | TGCAGTGCTAGTAGGGACGAGCAGTACTTC | CSASRDEQYF
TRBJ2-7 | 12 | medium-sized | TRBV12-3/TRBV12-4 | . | TGTGCCAGCAGTTTACAGGATTACGAGCAGTACTTC | CASSLQDYEQYF
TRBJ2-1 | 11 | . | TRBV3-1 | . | TGTGCCAGCAGCTTTCGTACTGAGCAGTTCTTC | CASSFRTEQFF
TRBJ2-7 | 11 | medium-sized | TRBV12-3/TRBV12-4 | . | TGTGCCAGCAGGAGCTCCTACGAGCAGTACTTC | CASRSSYEQYF
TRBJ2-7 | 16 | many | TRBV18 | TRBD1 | TGTGCCAGCTCACCACCTGGGACAGGGGCAACCTACGAGCAGTACTTC | CASSPPGTGATYEQYF
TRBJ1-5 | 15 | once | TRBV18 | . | TGTGCCAGCTCACCAGACGGGATGGGCAATCAGCCCCAGCATTTT | CASSPDGMGNQPQHF
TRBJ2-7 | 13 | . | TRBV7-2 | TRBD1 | TGTGCCAGCAGCCGGGACAGGCAAGTTGGGCAGTACTTC | CASSRDRQVGQYF